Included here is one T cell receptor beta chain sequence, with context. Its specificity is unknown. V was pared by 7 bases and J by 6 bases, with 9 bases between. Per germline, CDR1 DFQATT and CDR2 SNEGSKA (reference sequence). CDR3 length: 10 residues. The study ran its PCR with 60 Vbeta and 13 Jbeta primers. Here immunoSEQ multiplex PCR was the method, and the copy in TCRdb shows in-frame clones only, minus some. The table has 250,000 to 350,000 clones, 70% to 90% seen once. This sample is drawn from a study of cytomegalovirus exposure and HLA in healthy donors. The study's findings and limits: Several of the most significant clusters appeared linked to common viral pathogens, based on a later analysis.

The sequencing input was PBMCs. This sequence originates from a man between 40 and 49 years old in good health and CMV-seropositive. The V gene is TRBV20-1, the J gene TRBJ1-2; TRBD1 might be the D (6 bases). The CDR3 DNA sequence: TGCAGTGTGAGGACAGATGGCTACACCTTC. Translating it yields CSVRTDGYTF.